Shown below are 29 T cell receptor beta chains from a single sample sequenced in a study of blood T cell repertoires in COVID-19. Only in-frame clones appear in the TCRdb table, and some are missing; sequencing was by immunoSEQ multiplex PCR. The sample has about 130,000 clones, approximately 89% seen once. The specimen sequenced was peripheral blood. The receptors were gathered from a woman aged 70-85 years with COVID-19, enrolled during active disease.

The CDR3 reads CASSWDSPSYNSPLHF. CDR3 coding DNA: TGTGCCAGCAGCTGGGACAGTCCCTCCTATAATTCACCCCTCCACTTT. V gene TRBV2 combines with J gene TRBJ1-6, with 7 positions matching TRBD1. CDR1 is SNHLY and CDR2 is FYNNEI in the germline V gene. Trimming removed 6 bases from V and 0 bases from J; junction bases left unmatched: 5. The CDR3 is 16 residues long.

The chain joins TRBV3-1 (or the pseudogene TRBV3-2) to TRBJ2-5; 7 bases align to TRBD1. Germline assignment: CDR1 LGHDT and CDR2 YNNKEL (reference sequence). The CDR3 spans 17 residues. V lost 3 bases, J lost 3 bases, and 13 bases stayed unmatched. As DNA, the CDR3 is TGTGCCAGCAGCCACGAGACAGGGCTCAAGGTAGAAGAGACCCAGTACTTC. Protein sequence: CASSHETGLKVEETQYF.

The J gene is TRBJ1-1, the V gene TRBV13; no clear D. V dropped 2 bases and J dropped 6 bases, with 10 bases sitting between them. Per germline, CDR1 PRHDT and CDR2 FYEKMQ (reference sequence). CDR3 length equals 13 residues. Written as DNA, the CDR3 is TGTGCCAGCAGCTTAACTGCGCGTTCTGAAGCTTTCTTT. The encoded protein is CASSLTARSEAFF.

This chain uses TRBV3-1 (or the pseudogene TRBV3-2) with TRBJ2-5, with D perhaps matching TRBD2 (6 bases). From germline, CDR1 is LGHDT and CDR2 YNNKEL (reference sequence). The CDR3 extends over 14 amino acids. Trimming removed 8 bases from V and 5 bases from J, with 18 bases in between. CDR3 DNA: TGTGCCAGCGGGTCGCGGGGTGGTCCGGAGACCCAGTACTTC. As protein: CASGSRGGPETQYF.

V usage is TRBV30 and J usage is TRBJ1-1; D call uncertain. This CDR3 comprises 12 residues. In germline, CDR1 is GTSNPN, CDR2 SVGIG (reference sequence). The V end was cut by 3 bases, the J end by 1 base, with 6 bases between. The CDR3 is CAWSQENTEAFF. The CDR3 DNA reads as TGTGCCTGGAGCCAGGAGAACACTGAAGCTTTCTTT. Supplemented by reference TRBV30 and TRBJ1-1, the full variable domain reads SQTIHQWPATLVQPVGSPLSLECTVEGTSNPNLYWYRQAAGRGLQLLFYSVGIGQISSEVPQNLSASRPQDRQFILSSKKLLLSDSGFYLCAWSQENTEAFFGQGTRLTVV.

The chain uses TRBV12-3 or TRBV12-4 and TRBJ1-5; D is uncertain. This CDR3 comprises 13 residues. With 3 bases removed from V and 3 bases from J, the gap between germline ends came to 6 bases. The CDR3 spells CASSLADNQPQHF. CDR3 bases: TGTGCCAGCAGTTTGGCGGACAATCAGCCCCAGCATTTT.

This chain joins TRBV18 and TRBJ1-5, with D uncertain. This CDR3 is 13 amino acids long. Germline V gene lookup returns CDR1 KGHSH and CDR2 LQKENI. V shed 3 bases and J shed 1 base, with 4 bases lying between them. CDR3 amino acids: CASSPQSNQPQHF. The CDR3 DNA is TGTGCCAGCTCACCGCAGAGCAATCAGCCCCAGCATTTT.

The gene calls are TRBV6-5 and TRBJ2-5, with 9 bases that match TRBD1. This CDR3 spans 13 amino acids. Germline CDR1 is MNHEY and CDR2 is SVGAGI. After removal of 6 bases from V and 1 base from J, the junction contained 0 bases not matched to a gene. The CDR3 sequence is CASRTGGQETQYF. In DNA, the CDR3 is TGTGCCAGCAGGACAGGGGGCCAAGAGACCCAGTACTTC.

This clone was seen more than once but under ten times. This chain connects TRBV6-5 to TRBJ2-1, with 8 nucleotides matching TRBD1. V was clipped by 2 bases and J by 8 bases; unmatched bases: 11. Per the germline V gene, CDR1 is MNHEY and CDR2 is SVGAGI. The CDR3 spans 16 residues. The CDR3 nucleotides are TGTGCCAGCAGTTACGGGACAGGCCTTAGGCAAGATGAGCAGTTCTTC. Translating gives CASSYGTGLRQDEQFF.

The J gene is TRBJ2-2, the V gene TRBV28; possibly TRBD1 for D (6 bases). Germline loops: CDR1 MDHEN, CDR2 SYDVKM. Trimming removed 5 bases from V and 0 bases from J, with 10 bases in between. The length of the CDR3 is 15 residues. In DNA form, the CDR3 reads TGTGCCAGCAGTCCGGGACAAACGAACACCGGGGAGCTGTTTTTT. Translated, it gives CASSPGQTNTGELFF.

This rearrangement joins TRBV7-9 to TRBJ1-5; TRBD1 matches 9 bases. The germline V gene encodes CDR1 SEHNR and CDR2 FQNEAQ (reference sequence). This CDR3 comprises 15 residues. V lost 4 bases, J lost 3 bases, and 4 bases stayed unmatched. The CDR3 region has the DNA TGTGCCAGCAGCTCCGGACAGGGGAACAATCAGCCCCAGCATTTT. It codes for CASSSGQGNNQPQHF.

The rearrangement joins TRBV30 to TRBJ1-2; D may be TRBD1 (5 bases). From germline, CDR1 is GTSNPN and CDR2 SVGIG (reference sequence). The germline V and J ends were trimmed by 0 bases and 3 bases, with 14 bases remaining between them. The CDR3 consists of 15 residues. The CDR3 DNA follows: TGTGCCTGGAGTGTACGAGACCCGGGGGACTATGGCTACACCTTC. Its protein product is CAWSVRDPGDYGYTF. Supplemented by reference TRBV30 and TRBJ1-2, the full variable domain reads SQTIHQWPATLVQPVGSPLSLECTVEGTSNPNLYWYRQAAGRGLQLLFYSVGIGQISSEVPQNLSASRPQDRQFILSSKKLLLSDSGFYLCAWSVRDPGDYGYTFGSGTRLTVV.

The chain is built from TRBV2 and TRBJ2-4, with 10 bases fitting TRBD2. This CDR3 has 15 amino acids. Germline lookup yields CDR1 SNHLY and CDR2 FYNNEI. The junction had 2 bases not matched to a gene; V was cut back by 6 bases and J by 0 bases. CDR3 coding DNA: TGTGCCAGCAGCACTAGCGGGGCAGCCAAAAACATTCAGTACTTC. It is translated as CASSTSGAAKNIQYF.

This chain links TRBV10-1 with TRBJ1-5, with D hard to call. Germline CDR1 WNHNN, CDR2 SYGVQD (reference sequence). CDR3 length: 16 amino acids. The V and J ends lost 2 bases and 3 bases respectively, with 14 bases between them. The CDR3 DNA reads TGCGCCAGCAGTGAGCTGCGGAGTGTCCCCAATCAGCCCCAGCATTTT. Encoded protein: CASSELRSVPNQPQHF.

This sequence joins TRBV3-1 (or the pseudogene TRBV3-2) and TRBJ1-2, with 7 bases aligning to TRBD1. CDR3 length: 14 amino acids. Germline-derived CDR1 and CDR2 are LGHDT and YNNKEL (reference sequence). The junction had 7 bases not matched to a gene; V was cut back by 3 bases and J by 6 bases. Here the CDR3 reads CASSHMLGGNGYTF. The CDR3 DNA sequence: TGTGCCAGCAGCCATATGTTAGGGGGCAATGGCTACACCTTC.

The chain carries TRBV5-1 and TRBJ2-7; the D gene is possibly TRBD2 (6 bases). CDR1 SGHRS and CDR2 YFSETQ come from the germline V gene. Trimming left V 0 bases short and J 2 bases short, with 12 bases between. The CDR3 loop spans 15 amino acids. CDR3 region: CASSLDGTPPYEQYF. As DNA, the CDR3 is TGCGCCAGCAGCTTGGATGGGACTCCCCCCTACGAGCAGTACTTC.

The J gene is TRBJ2-2, the V gene TRBV13; 8 nucleotides align to TRBD1. Germline CDR1 is PRHDT and CDR2 is FYEKMQ (reference sequence). The V and J ends lost 3 bases and 3 bases, in that order; junction bases with no gene match: 0. The CDR3 is 14 residues long. In nucleotides, the CDR3 is TGTGCCAGCAGCTTGGACAGGGACACCGGGGAGCTGTTTTTT. It encodes CASSLDRDTGELFF. Complete variable domain (other parts from reference TRBV13 and TRBJ2-2): AAGVIQSPRHLIKEKRETATLKCYPIPRHDTVYWYQQGPGQDPQFLISFYEKMQSDKGSIPDRFSAQQFSDYHSELNMSSLELGDSALYFCASSLDRDTGELFFGEGSRLTVL.

This clone occurred once. The rearrangement links TRBV7-8 to TRBJ2-1, with D perhaps TRBD2 (6 bases). Trimming removed 1 base at V and 10 bases at J, with 14 bases between. The germline gives CDR1 SGHVS, CDR2 FQNEAQ. The length of the CDR3 is 14 residues. This CDR3 reads CASSLGGDPLEQFF. Written as DNA, the CDR3 is TGTGCCAGCAGCTTAGGGGGGGATCCACTGGAGCAGTTCTTC.

V and J are TRBV4-1 and TRBJ1-4, with TRBD1 as a possible D gene (5 bases). V was clipped by 4 bases and J by 13 bases, with 19 bases between them. CDR1 is MGHRA, CDR2 YSYEKL, per germline. CDR3 length equals 14 residues. DNA of the CDR3: TGCGCCAGCAGCCCACCCTTAAGGCAGGACATACTGTTTTTT. It codes for CASSPPLRQDILFF.

The chain couples TRBV7-9 to TRBJ2-7; D perhaps matches TRBD1 (5 bases). The germline gives CDR1 SEHNR, CDR2 FQNEAQ (reference sequence). The CDR3 sequence is 17 residues long. Trimming took 1 base from V and 0 from J, leaving 16 bases between them. The CDR3 DNA sequence: TGTGCCAGCAGCTTAGGGCAACACCGACAGAGCTCCTACGAGCAGTACTTC. As protein: CASSLGQHRQSSYEQYF.

The CDR3 region has the DNA TGCGCCAGCAGCTGGGACAGGGACGGAGGCTACACCTTC. As protein: CASSWDRDGGYTF. The chain has TRBV5-1 and TRBJ1-2; 9 bases agree with TRBD1. Germline V gene data show CDR1 as SGHRS and CDR2 as YFSETQ. V lost 3 bases to trimming and J lost 8 bases; unmatched junction nucleotides: 5. CDR3 length equals 13 residues.

The chain combines TRBV28 with TRBJ1-6; maybe TRBD1 (6 bases). With 6 bases removed from V and 10 bases from J, the gap between germline ends came to 10 bases. CDR1 and CDR2 (germline): MDHEN, SYDVKM. The CDR3 extends over 12 amino acids. CDR3 sequence: CASRTTGSPLHF. As DNA, the CDR3 is TGTGCCAGCAGGACCACAGGGTCACCCCTCCACTTT.

V and J are TRBV27 and TRBJ2-3; 8 nucleotides line up with TRBD2. The trim removed 5 bases at V and 2 bases at J, leaving 6 bases unmatched. The V gene's germline CDR1 is MNHEY and CDR2 SMNVEV (reference sequence). The CDR3 is made up of 15 amino acids. The CDR3 protein is CASSTLADVTDTQYF. CDR3 bases: TGTGCCAGCAGTACACTAGCGGATGTCACAGATACGCAGTATTTT.

V usage is TRBV11-3 and J usage is TRBJ2-2, with D perhaps matching TRBD2 (6 bases). CDR1 is SGHNT and CDR2 is YENEEA in the germline V gene. V gave up 6 bases and J gave up 2 bases, with 22 bases separating them. The CDR3 is made up of 18 amino acids. In DNA, the CDR3 is TGTGCCAGCAGACGCTCAGGGTCCGGGGGATACAACACCGGGGAGCTGTTTTTT. This gives the protein CASRRSGSGGYNTGELFF.

This sequence joins TRBV5-1 and TRBJ2-7, with 7 bases fitting TRBD1. J lost 1 base, V lost 4 bases, and 8 bases had no gene match. The CDR3 length is 15 residues. Germline CDR1 and CDR2: SGHRS and YFSETQ. DNA of the CDR3: TGCGCCAGCAGCCCCCGGACAGGTGGTTCCTACGAGCAGTACTTC. Its protein product is CASSPRTGGSYEQYF.

This clone was picked up one time. The chain carries TRBV19 and TRBJ1-6, with D possibly being TRBD1 (6 bases). Looked up from germline, CDR1 is LNHDA and CDR2 is SQIVND (reference sequence). This CDR3 is built from 13 residues. Trimming took off 5 bases at V and 8 bases at J, with 10 bases between the two ends. The CDR3 DNA is TGTGCCAGTAGTCCACGACAGGATTCACCCCTCCACTTT. Protein: CASSPRQDSPLHF.

V usage is TRBV10-2 and J usage is TRBJ2-7, with D tentatively TRBD2 (6 bases). V was shortened by 7 bases and J by 3 bases, with 13 bases between the two germline ends. The CDR3 totals 13 residues. Germline CDR1 reads WSHSY; CDR2 reads SAAADI. The CDR3 bases are TGCGCCAGCATCGGTGACGGGAGCTACGAGCAGTACTTC. This sequence encodes CASIGDGSYEQYF.

This clone was found once. The rearrangement links TRBV3-1 (or the pseudogene TRBV3-2) to TRBJ2-1, with 7 positions matching TRBD2. The germline gives CDR1 LGHDT, CDR2 YNNKEL (reference sequence). V trimming: 8 bases; J trimming: 5 bases; junction bases outside the gene matches: 6. The CDR3 sequence is 13 residues long. The CDR3 sequence: CASRRSGDNEQFF. The CDR3 DNA follows: TGTGCCAGCCGGAGGAGCGGGGACAATGAGCAGTTCTTC.

This chain joins TRBV18 and TRBJ2-1; 8 positions agree with TRBD1. The CDR3 totals 18 residues. In germline, CDR1 is KGHSH, CDR2 LQKENI. With 4 bases clipped from V and 0 bases from J, the junction kept 11 bases outside the gene matches. CDR3 nucleotides: TGTGCCAGCTCACGTCAGACAGGGGCCGGGAGCTCCTACAATGAGCAGTTCTTC. Its protein is CASSRQTGAGSSYNEQFF.